This TCR beta chain was sequenced for a study of T cells in Graves' hyperthyroidism and ophthalmopathy. Authors of the study amplified TCR beta CDR3 regions from RNA transcripts. The HTBI set primed first-round TCR CDR3 RT-PCR. TCRdb redid the calling of the multiplex PCR reads with MiXCR, one entry per CDR3 protein. The sample gives 400,000 to 450,000 distinct CDR3 sequences, roughly 14% of which show up once; around 14% is in the top ten. Ten or more counts support this clonotype. This receptor was obtained from a young man with Graves' ophthalmopathy. Sequences were obtained from blood.

This CDR3 is CASSLGQGFSYEQYF. CDR3 DNA sequence: TGTGCCAGCAGTTTGGGACAGGGGTTTTCCTACGAGCAGTACTTC. This rearrangement joins TRBV7-9 to TRBJ2-7, with 10 bases aligning to TRBD1. The CDR3 runs 15 residues. Germline V gene sequence: CDR1 SEHNR, CDR2 FQNEAQ (reference sequence). V gave up 6 bases and J gave up 1 base; unmatched junction bases: 6. The entire variable domain, with the rest obtained from reference TRBV7-9 and TRBJ2-7, is as follows: DTGVSQNPRHKITKRGQNVTFRCDPISEHNRLYWYRQTLGQGPEFLTYFQNEAQLEKSRLLSDRFSAERPKGSFSTLEIQRTEQGDSAMYLCASSLGQGFSYEQYFGPGTRLTVT.